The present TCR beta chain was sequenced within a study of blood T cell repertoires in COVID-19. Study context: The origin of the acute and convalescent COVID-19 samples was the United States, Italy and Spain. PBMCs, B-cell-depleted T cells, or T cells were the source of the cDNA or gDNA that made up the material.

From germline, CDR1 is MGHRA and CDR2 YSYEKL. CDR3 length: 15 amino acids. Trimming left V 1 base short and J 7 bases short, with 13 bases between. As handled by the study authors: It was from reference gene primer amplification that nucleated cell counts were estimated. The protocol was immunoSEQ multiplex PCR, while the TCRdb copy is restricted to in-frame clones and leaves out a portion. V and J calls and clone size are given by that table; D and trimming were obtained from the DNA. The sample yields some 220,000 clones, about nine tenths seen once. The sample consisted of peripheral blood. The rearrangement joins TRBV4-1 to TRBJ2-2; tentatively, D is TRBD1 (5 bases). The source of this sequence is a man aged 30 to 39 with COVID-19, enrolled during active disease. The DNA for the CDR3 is TGCGCCAGCAGCCAAGTTCCAGGGTTATTCGGGGAGCTGTTTTTT. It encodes CASSQVPGLFGELFF.